These T cell receptor beta chains were read from a single sample in a study of T-cell reconstitution after alpha-beta-depleted transplantation in children. A single record per CDR3 protein comes from TCRdb applying MiXCR to the PCR reads. The table lists roughly 200,000 distinct CDR3 sequences, approximately 8% of them singletons, with roughly 35% in the top ten. The sample in question was PBMCs, mostly from graft donor cells, obtained 360 days after TCRalphabeta/CD19-depleted stem cell transplant. The receptors here all came from a male patient aged 2 to 10 who had a stem cell transplant for acute myeloid leukemia, so the T cells may come from the graft donor. Each CDR3 is given with its conserved first and last residue. D genes are given only for firm matches. Size is stated for part of the rows, as once, few or many counts, or as a class when the clone is expanded.

J: TRBJ2-3; length: 13; D: TRBD1; size: few; V: TRBV20-1; DNA: TGCAGTGCCCAGGGACAGAGGCTGCGTTCGCAGTATTTT; CDR3: CSAQGQRLRSQYF
J: TRBJ1-1; length: 12; D: .; size: few; V: TRBV12-3/TRBV12-4; DNA: TGTGCCATCGTAACGGCTGGGACTGAAGCTTTCTTT; CDR3: CAIVTAGTEAFF
J: TRBJ2-5; length: 15; D: TRBD1; size: few; V: TRBV5-1; DNA: TGCGCCAGCAGCTATAATGACAGGGGGACAAAGACCCAGTACTTC; CDR3: CASSYNDRGTKTQYF
J: TRBJ2-3; length: 17; D: TRBD2; size: .; V: TRBV7-2; DNA: TGTGCCAGCAGCTTGCACCAACTAGCGGGAGGGTCAGATACGCAGTATTTT; CDR3: CASSLHQLAGGSDTQYF
J: TRBJ2-1; length: 15; D: TRBD2; size: .; V: TRBV7-2; DNA: TGTGCCAGCAGCTTTAGCGCGGGACTAGCGGGTGAGCAGTTCTTC; CDR3: CASSFSAGLAGEQFF
J: TRBJ2-5; length: 15; D: TRBD1; size: few; V: TRBV10-1; DNA: TGCGCCAGCAGTGAATCAGGGGGACAGATGGAGACCCAGTACTTC; CDR3: CASSESGGQMETQYF
J: TRBJ2-3; length: 14; D: .; size: few; V: TRBV5-1; DNA: TGCGCCAGCAGCTTGTCACCCGGGTACGATACGCAGTATTTT; CDR3: CASSLSPGYDTQYF
J: TRBJ2-5; length: 13; D: .; size: many; V: TRBV6-6; DNA: TGTGCCAGCCAAAGGATAATTCAGGAGACCCAGTACTTC; CDR3: CASQRIIQETQYF
J: TRBJ2-2; length: 15; D: .; size: .; V: TRBV5-1; DNA: TGCGCCAGCAGCCCAGGGAAATCGAACACCGGGGAGCTGTTTTTT; CDR3: CASSPGKSNTGELFF
J: TRBJ2-2; length: 14; D: .; size: many; V: TRBV20-1; DNA: TGCAGTGCTAGGGATCAGGGTGGATCCGGGGAGCTGTTTTTT; CDR3: CSARDQGGSGELFF
J: TRBJ2-3; length: 16; D: TRBD2; size: many; V: TRBV11-2; DNA: TGTGCCAGCAGTCCCCGGCCGGGAGGCCTCACAGATACGCAGTATTTT; CDR3: CASSPRPGGLTDTQYF
J: TRBJ1-2; length: 13; D: .; size: few; V: TRBV18; DNA: TGTGCCAGCTCACCACAGGGGGAAGGTGGCTACACCTTC; CDR3: CASSPQGEGGYTF
J: TRBJ2-3; length: 15; D: .; size: many; V: TRBV29-1; DNA: TGCAGCGTTGAATCACGGGGGGCTGACCCAGATACGCAGTATTTT; CDR3: CSVESRGADPDTQYF
J: TRBJ2-4; length: 15; D: TRBD2; size: .; V: TRBV4-3; DNA: TGCGCCAGCAGCCAAGATCGGACTAGCTTGAACATTCAGTACTTC; CDR3: CASSQDRTSLNIQYF
J: TRBJ2-3; length: 15; D: .; size: many; V: TRBV29-1; DNA: TGCAGCGTTGAGGGGGGGGACAGAGGCACAGATACGCAGTATTTT; CDR3: CSVEGGDRGTDTQYF
J: TRBJ2-5; length: 12; D: .; size: many; V: TRBV5-1; DNA: TGCGCCAGCTACAAAACTATGGGGACCCAGTACTTC; CDR3: CASYKTMGTQYF
J: TRBJ1-6; length: 11; D: .; size: few; V: TRBV12-3/TRBV12-4; DNA: TGTGCCAGCAGTCTTCATTCACCCCTCCACTTT; CDR3: CASSLHSPLHF
J: TRBJ2-1; length: 15; D: TRBD1; size: few; V: TRBV5-1; DNA: TGCGCCAGCAGCCCTTCGGGACAGGGACGGTATGAGCAGTTCTTC; CDR3: CASSPSGQGRYEQFF
J: TRBJ2-5; length: 14; D: TRBD1; size: many; V: TRBV20-1; DNA: TGCAGTGCTCTACGACAGGGGAAGGGAGAGACCCAGTACTTC; CDR3: CSALRQGKGETQYF
J: TRBJ2-2; length: 16; D: TRBD2; size: few; V: TRBV5-1; DNA: TGCGCCAGCAGCTTCACTAGCGGGACGAACACCGGGGAGCTGTTTTTT; CDR3: CASSFTSGTNTGELFF
J: TRBJ1-4; length: 14; D: .; size: many; V: TRBV12-3/TRBV12-4; DNA: TGTGCCAGCAGCGGAGGGGCAACTAATGAAAAACTGTTTTTT; CDR3: CASSGGATNEKLFF
J: TRBJ2-1; length: 12; D: .; size: many; V: TRBV5-4; DNA: TGTGCCAGCAGCGCTACATACAATGAGCAGTTCTTC; CDR3: CASSATYNEQFF
J: TRBJ2-1; length: 17; D: TRBD2; size: few; V: TRBV6-1; DNA: TGTGCCAGCAGCGGGTCGAGCGGGAGGGCCCGTTACAATGAGCAGTTCTTC; CDR3: CASSGSSGRARYNEQFF
J: TRBJ1-1; length: 13; D: .; size: .; V: TRBV20-1; DNA: TGCAGTCGGAGGGGATTCCGGAACACTGAAGCTTTCTTT; CDR3: CSRRGFRNTEAFF
J: TRBJ2-7; length: 13; D: .; size: many; V: TRBV30; DNA: TGTGCCTGGAGGTCGGACGAGACCTACGAGCAGTACTTC; CDR3: CAWRSDETYEQYF
J: TRBJ2-7; length: 14; D: .; size: many; V: TRBV20-1; DNA: TGCAGTGCGGAAAGGGACGTGCATTCCTACGAGCAGTACTTC; CDR3: CSAERDVHSYEQYF
J: TRBJ1-3; length: 16; D: .; size: few; V: TRBV5-1; DNA: TGCGCCAGCAGCTTGGGCCCCGTACTCTCTGGAAACACCATATATTTT; CDR3: CASSLGPVLSGNTIYF
J: TRBJ2-7; length: 15; D: TRBD1; size: few; V: TRBV7-9; DNA: TGTGCCAGCAGCTTTTGGACAGGGGGATCTGAGGAGCAGTACTTC; CDR3: CASSFWTGGSEEQYF
J: TRBJ2-7; length: 16; D: .; size: few; V: TRBV24-1; DNA: TGTGCCACCAGTGATTTGACGGCGGTCCTTTTATACGAGCAGTACTTC; CDR3: CATSDLTAVLLYEQYF
J: TRBJ2-3; length: 14; D: TRBD1; size: few; V: TRBV5-1; DNA: TGCGCCAGCAGCTTCCGGGACAGTGCAGATACGCAGTATTTT; CDR3: CASSFRDSADTQYF
J: TRBJ2-1; length: 15; D: .; size: many; V: TRBV29-1; DNA: TGCAGCGTAAAAGGGTCCTGGGAGGCTAACAATGAGCAGTTCTTC; CDR3: CSVKGSWEANNEQFF
J: TRBJ2-1; length: 14; D: TRBD1; size: few; V: TRBV12-3/TRBV12-4; DNA: TGTGCCACCTCAACCGGGACAGATACCAATGAGCAGTTCTTC; CDR3: CATSTGTDTNEQFF
J: TRBJ1-4; length: 15; D: TRBD1; size: few; V: TRBV7-8; DNA: TGTGCCAGCAGCTTAGAGGGACAGCTCAATGAAAAACTGTTTTTT; CDR3: CASSLEGQLNEKLFF